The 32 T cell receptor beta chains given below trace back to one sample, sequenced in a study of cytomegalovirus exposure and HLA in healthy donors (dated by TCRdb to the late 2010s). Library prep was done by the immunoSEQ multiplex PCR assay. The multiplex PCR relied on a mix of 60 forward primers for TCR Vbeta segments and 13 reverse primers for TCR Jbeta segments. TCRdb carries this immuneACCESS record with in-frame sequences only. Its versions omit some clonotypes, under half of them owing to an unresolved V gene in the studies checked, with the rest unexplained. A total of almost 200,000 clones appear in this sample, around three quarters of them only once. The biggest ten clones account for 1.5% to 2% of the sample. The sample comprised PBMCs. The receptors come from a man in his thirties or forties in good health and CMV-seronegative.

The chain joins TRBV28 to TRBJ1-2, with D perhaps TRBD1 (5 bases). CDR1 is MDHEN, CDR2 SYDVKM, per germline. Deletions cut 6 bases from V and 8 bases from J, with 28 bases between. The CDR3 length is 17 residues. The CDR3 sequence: CASSTKFPVRGLGGYTF. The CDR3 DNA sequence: TGTGCCAGCAGCACAAAATTCCCGGTTAGGGGACTAGGCGGCTACACCTTC.

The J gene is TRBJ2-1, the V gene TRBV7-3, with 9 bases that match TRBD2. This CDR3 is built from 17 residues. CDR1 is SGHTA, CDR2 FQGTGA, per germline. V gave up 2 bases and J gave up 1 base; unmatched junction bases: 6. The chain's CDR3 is CASSLGSGRGSYNEQFF. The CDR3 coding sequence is TGTGCCAGCAGCTTAGGTAGCGGGAGAGGGTCCTACAATGAGCAGTTCTTC.

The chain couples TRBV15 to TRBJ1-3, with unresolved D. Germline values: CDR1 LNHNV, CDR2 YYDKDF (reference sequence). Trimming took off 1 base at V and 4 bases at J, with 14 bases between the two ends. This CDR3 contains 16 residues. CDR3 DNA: TGTGCCACCAGCAGAGTTGCTAATATAAGAGGAAACACCATATATTTT. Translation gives CATSRVANIRGNTIYF.

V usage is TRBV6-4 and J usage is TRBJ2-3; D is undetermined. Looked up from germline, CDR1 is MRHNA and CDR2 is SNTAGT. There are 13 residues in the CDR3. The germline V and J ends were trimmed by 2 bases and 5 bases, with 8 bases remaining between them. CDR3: CASSDEAEDTQYF. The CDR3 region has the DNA TGTGCCAGCAGTGACGAGGCGGAAGATACGCAGTATTTT.

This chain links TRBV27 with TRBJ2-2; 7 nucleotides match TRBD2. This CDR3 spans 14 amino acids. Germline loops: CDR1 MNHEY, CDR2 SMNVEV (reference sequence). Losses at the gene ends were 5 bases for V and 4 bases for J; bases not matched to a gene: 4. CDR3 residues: CASSGRGVTGELFF. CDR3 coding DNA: TGTGCCAGCAGTGGTCGGGGGGTCACCGGGGAGCTGTTTTTT.

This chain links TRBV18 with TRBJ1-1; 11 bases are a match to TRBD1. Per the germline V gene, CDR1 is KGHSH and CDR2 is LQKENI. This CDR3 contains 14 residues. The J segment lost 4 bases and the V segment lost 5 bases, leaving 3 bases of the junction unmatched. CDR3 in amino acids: CASSSDRGLTEAFF. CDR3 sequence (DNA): TGTGCCAGCTCATCGGACAGGGGGCTCACTGAAGCTTTCTTT. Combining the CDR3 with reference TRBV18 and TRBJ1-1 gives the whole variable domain NAGVMQNPRHLVRRRGQEARLRCSPMKGHSHVYWYRQLPEEGLKFMVYLQKENIIDESGMPKERFSAEFPKEGPSILRIQQVVRGDSAAYFCASSSDRGLTEAFFGQGTRLTVV.

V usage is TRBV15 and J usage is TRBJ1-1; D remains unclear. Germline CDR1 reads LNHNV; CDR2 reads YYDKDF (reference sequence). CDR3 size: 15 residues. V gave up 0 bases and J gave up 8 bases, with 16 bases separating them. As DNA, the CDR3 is TGTGCCACCAGCAGAGATGGGAGCCCCCCAAACGAAGCTTTCTTT. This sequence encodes CATSRDGSPPNEAFF.

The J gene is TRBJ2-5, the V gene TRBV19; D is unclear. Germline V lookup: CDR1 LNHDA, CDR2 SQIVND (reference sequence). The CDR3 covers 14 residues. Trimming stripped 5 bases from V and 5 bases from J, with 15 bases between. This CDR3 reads CASSVRHSAETQYF. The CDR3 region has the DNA TGTGCCAGTAGTGTCCGCCACTCTGCGGAGACCCAGTACTTC.

Written as DNA, the CDR3 is TGTGCCAGCAGCAGGGGACGGACAGCGAGCGTCGAAGCTTTCTTT. As protein: CASSRGRTASVEAFF. The rearrangement links TRBV7-9 to TRBJ1-1; D possibly corresponds to TRBD1 (6 bases). V was clipped by 5 bases and J by 8 bases, with 21 bases between them. Per germline, CDR1 SEHNR and CDR2 FQNEAQ (reference sequence). This CDR3 region has 15 residues.

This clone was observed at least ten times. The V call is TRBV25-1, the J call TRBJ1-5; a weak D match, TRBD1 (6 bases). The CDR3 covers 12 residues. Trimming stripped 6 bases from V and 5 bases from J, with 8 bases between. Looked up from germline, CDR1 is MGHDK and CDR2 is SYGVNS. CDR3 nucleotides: TGTGCCAGCAGCAGGGGAGATCAGCCCCAGCATTTT. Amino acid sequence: CASSRGDQPQHF.

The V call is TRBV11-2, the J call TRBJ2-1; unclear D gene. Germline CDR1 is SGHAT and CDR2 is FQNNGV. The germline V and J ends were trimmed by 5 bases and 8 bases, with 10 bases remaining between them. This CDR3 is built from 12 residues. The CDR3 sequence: CASSLGLYEQFF. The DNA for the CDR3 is TGTGCCAGCAGCCTTGGGCTTTATGAGCAGTTCTTC.

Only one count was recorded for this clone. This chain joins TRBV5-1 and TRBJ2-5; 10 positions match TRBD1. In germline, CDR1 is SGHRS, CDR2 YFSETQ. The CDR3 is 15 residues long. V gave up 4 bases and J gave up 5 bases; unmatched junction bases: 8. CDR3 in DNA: TGCGCCAGCAGCGTGGGACAGGGGAATTTTGAGACCCAGTACTTC. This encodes CASSVGQGNFETQYF. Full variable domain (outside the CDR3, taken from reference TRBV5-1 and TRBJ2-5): KAGVTQTPRYLIKTRGQQVTLSCSPISGHRSVSWYQQTPGQGLQFLFEYFSETQRNKGNFPGRFSGRQFSNSRSEMNVSTLELGDSALYLCASSVGQGNFETQYFGPGTRLLVL.

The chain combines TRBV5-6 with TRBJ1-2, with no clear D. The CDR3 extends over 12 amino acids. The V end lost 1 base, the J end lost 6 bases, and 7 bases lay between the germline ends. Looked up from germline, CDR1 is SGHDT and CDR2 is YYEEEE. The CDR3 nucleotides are TGTGCCAGCAGCTTGTGGGCAGATGGCTACACCTTC. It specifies CASSLWADGYTF. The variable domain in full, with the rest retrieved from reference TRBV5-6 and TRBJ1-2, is DAGVTQSPTHLIKTRGQQVTLRCSPKSGHDTVSWYQQALGQGPQFIFQYYEEEERQRGNFPDRFSGHQFPNYSSELNVNALLLGDSALYLCASSLWADGYTFGSGTRLTVV.

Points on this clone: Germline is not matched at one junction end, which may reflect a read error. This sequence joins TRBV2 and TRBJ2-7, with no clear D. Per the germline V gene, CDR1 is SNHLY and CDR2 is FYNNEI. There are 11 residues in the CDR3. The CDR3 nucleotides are TGTGCCAGCAGAGAAGCCCTCGAGCAGTACTTC. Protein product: CASREALEQYF.

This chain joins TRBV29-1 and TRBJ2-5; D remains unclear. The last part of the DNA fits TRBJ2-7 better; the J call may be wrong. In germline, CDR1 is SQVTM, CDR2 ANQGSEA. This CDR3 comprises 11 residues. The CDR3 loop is CSVGLEHEQYF. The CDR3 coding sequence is TGCAGCGTTGGCCTAGAACACGAGCAGTACTTC.

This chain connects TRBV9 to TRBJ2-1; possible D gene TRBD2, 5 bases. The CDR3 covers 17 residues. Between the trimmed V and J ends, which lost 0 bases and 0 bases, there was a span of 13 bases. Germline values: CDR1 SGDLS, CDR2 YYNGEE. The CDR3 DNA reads TGTGCCAGCAGCGTAGGTGGGAGTAAATTCTCCTACAATGAGCAGTTCTTC. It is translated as CASSVGGSKFSYNEQFF.

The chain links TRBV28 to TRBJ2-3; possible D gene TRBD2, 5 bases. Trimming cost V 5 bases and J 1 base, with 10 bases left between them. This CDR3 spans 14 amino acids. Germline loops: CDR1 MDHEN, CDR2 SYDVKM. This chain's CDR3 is CASSLGVGTDTQYF. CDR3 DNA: TGTGCCAGCAGTCTCGGGGTGGGCACAGATACGCAGTATTTT.

The CDR3 sequence is CASSLAITLNGGSYNEQFF. The CDR3 DNA reads as TGCGCCAGCAGCTTGGCCATCACCCTAAACGGTGGCTCCTACAATGAGCAGTTCTTC. The J gene is TRBJ2-1, the V gene TRBV5-1; no clear D gene. CDR3 length: 19 residues. The V end lost 0 bases, the J end lost 0 bases, and 19 bases lay between the germline ends. Per germline, CDR1 SGHRS and CDR2 YFSETQ.

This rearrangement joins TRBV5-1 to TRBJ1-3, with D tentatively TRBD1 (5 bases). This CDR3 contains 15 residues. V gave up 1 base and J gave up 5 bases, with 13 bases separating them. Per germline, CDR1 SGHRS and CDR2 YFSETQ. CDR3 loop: CASSLLGDQRNTIYF. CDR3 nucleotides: TGCGCCAGCAGCTTGTTAGGGGATCAGAGAAACACCATATATTTT.

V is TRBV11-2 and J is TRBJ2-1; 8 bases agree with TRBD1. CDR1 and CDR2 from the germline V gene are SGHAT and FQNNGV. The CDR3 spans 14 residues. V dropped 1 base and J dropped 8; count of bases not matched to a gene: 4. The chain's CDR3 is CASSLGTGMYEQFF. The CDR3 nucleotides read TGTGCCAGCAGCTTAGGGACAGGGATGTATGAGCAGTTCTTC.

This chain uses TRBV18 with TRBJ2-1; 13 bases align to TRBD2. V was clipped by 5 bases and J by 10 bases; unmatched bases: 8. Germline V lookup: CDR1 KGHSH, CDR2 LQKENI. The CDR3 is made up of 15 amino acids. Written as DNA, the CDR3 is TGTGCCAGCTCAGCAACTGGGACTAGCGGGATAGAGCAGTTCTTC. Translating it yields CASSATGTSGIEQFF.

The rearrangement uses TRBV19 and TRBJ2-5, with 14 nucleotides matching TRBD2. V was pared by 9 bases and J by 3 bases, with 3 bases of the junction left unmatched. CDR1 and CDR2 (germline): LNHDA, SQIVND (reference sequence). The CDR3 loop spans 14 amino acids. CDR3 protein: CASGTSGSKETQYF. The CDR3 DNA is TGTGCCAGCGGGACTAGCGGGAGTAAAGAGACCCAGTACTTC.

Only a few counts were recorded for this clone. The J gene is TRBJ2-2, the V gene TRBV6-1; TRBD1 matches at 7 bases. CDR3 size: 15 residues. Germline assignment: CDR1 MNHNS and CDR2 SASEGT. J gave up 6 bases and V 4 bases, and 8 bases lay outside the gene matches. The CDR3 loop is CASSGTTGISGELFF. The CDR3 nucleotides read TGTGCCAGCAGTGGGACGACAGGGATATCCGGGGAGCTGTTTTTT.

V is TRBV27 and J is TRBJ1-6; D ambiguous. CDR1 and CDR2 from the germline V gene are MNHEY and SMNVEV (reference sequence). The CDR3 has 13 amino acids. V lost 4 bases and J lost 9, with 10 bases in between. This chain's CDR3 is CASSSLRGSPLHF. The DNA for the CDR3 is TGTGCCAGCAGTTCCCTACGGGGTTCACCCCTCCACTTT.

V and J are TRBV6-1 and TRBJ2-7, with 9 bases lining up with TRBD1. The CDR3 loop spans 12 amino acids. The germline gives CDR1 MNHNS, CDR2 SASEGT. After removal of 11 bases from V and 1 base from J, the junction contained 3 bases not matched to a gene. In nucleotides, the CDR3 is TGTGCCTACAGGGGGCCGTCCTACGAGCAGTACTTC. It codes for CAYRGPSYEQYF.

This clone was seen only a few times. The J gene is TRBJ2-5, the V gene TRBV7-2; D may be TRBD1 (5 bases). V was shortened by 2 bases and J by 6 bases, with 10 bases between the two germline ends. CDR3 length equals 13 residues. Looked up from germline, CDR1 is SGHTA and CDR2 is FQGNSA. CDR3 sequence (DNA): TGTGCCAGCAGCTTAAGGGGCAGTCAGACCCAGTACTTC. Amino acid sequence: CASSLRGSQTQYF.

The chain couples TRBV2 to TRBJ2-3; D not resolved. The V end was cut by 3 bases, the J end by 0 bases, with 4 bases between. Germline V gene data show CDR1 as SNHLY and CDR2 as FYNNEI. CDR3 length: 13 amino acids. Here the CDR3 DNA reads TGTGCCAGCAGTGACATTAGCACAGATACGCAGTATTTT. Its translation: CASSDISTDTQYF.

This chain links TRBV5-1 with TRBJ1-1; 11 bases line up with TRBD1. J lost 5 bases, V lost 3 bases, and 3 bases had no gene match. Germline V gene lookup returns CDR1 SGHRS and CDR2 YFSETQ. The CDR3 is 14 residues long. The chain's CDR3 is CASSSDRGRTEAFF. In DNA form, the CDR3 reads TGCGCCAGCAGCTCGGACAGGGGGCGTACTGAAGCTTTCTTT.

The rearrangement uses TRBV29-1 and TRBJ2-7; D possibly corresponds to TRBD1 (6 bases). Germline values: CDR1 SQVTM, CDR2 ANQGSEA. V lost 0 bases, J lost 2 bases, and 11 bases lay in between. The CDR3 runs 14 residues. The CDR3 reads CSVEDRGGAYEQYF. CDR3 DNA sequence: TGCAGCGTTGAAGATCGAGGGGGAGCCTACGAGCAGTACTTC.

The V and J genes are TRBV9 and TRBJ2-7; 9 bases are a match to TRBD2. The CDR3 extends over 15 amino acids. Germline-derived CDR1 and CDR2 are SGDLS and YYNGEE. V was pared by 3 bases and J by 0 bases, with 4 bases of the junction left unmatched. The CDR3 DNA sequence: TGTGCCAGCAGCGAGACTAGCGGTAGCTCCTACGAGCAGTACTTC. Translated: CASSETSGSSYEQYF. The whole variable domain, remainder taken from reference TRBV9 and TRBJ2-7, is DSGVTQTPKHLITATGQRVTLRCSPRSGDLSVYWYQQSLDQGLQFLIQYYNGEERAKGNILERFSAQQFPDLHSELNLSSLELGDSALYFCASSETSGSSYEQYFGPGTRLTVT.

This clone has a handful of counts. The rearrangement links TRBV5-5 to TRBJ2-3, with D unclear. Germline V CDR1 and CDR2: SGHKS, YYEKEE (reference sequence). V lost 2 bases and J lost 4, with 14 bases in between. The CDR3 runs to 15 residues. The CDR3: CASSLEFSNADTQYF. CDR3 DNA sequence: TGTGCCAGCAGCTTAGAATTCAGTAACGCAGATACGCAGTATTTT.

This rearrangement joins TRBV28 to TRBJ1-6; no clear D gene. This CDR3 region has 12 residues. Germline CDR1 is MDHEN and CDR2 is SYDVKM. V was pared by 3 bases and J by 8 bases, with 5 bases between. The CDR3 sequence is CASSFSDSPLHF. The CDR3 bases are TGTGCCAGCAGTTTCAGTGATTCACCCCTCCACTTT.